This TCR beta chain was sequenced for a study of glioma-infiltrating T cells. This clonotype was seen a handful of times. Its antigen is as yet unknown. Broader study findings: Tissue and blood shared very few CDR3 sequences. Above-expected tissue-blood divergence occurred in all gliomas, most in low-grade ones.

The germline V gene has CDR1 SEHNR and CDR2 FQNEAQ (reference sequence). This CDR3 spans 14 amino acids. The V gene lost 5 bases and the J gene lost 5 bases, with 13 bases spanning the gap. Amplification of TCR alpha and beta CDR3 regions from RNA used iRepertoire nested multiplex PCR. One-step reverse transcription and amplification started from approximately 100-400 ng of tissue mRNA or PBMC total RNA. TCRdb reprocessed the multiplex PCR reads with MiXCR, giving one entry per CDR3 protein. The table has about 130,000 distinct CDR3 sequences, 24% seen once; the top ten hold 25% to 30%. The sample consisted of glioma tissue, nonneoplastic brain tissue, or PBMCs (not recorded which). The V gene is TRBV7-9, the J gene TRBJ1-5; D is possibly TRBD1 (5 bases). This clonotype was obtained from a human donor with low-grade glioma or glioblastoma, undergoing nonglioma brain surgery, or in good health (not recorded which). CDR3 nucleotide sequence: TGTGCCAGCAGCCCAGGGACTCTTTATCAGCCCCAGCATTTT. It yields the protein CASSPGTLYQPQHF.